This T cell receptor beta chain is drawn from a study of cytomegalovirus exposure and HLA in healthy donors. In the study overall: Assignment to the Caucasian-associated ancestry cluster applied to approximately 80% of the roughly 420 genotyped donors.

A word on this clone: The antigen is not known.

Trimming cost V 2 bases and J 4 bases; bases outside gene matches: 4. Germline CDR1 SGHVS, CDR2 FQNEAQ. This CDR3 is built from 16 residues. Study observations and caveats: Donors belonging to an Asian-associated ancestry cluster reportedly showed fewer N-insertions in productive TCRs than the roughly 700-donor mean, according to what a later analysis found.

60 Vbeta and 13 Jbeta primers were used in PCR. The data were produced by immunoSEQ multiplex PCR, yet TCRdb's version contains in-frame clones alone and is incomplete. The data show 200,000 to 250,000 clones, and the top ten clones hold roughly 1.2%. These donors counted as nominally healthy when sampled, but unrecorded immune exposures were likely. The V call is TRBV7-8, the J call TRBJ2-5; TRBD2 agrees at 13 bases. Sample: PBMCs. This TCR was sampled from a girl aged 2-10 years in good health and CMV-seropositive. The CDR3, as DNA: TGTGCCAGCAGCTTACTCCGACTAGCGGGAGGAGAGACCCAGTACTTC. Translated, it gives CASSLLRLAGGETQYF.